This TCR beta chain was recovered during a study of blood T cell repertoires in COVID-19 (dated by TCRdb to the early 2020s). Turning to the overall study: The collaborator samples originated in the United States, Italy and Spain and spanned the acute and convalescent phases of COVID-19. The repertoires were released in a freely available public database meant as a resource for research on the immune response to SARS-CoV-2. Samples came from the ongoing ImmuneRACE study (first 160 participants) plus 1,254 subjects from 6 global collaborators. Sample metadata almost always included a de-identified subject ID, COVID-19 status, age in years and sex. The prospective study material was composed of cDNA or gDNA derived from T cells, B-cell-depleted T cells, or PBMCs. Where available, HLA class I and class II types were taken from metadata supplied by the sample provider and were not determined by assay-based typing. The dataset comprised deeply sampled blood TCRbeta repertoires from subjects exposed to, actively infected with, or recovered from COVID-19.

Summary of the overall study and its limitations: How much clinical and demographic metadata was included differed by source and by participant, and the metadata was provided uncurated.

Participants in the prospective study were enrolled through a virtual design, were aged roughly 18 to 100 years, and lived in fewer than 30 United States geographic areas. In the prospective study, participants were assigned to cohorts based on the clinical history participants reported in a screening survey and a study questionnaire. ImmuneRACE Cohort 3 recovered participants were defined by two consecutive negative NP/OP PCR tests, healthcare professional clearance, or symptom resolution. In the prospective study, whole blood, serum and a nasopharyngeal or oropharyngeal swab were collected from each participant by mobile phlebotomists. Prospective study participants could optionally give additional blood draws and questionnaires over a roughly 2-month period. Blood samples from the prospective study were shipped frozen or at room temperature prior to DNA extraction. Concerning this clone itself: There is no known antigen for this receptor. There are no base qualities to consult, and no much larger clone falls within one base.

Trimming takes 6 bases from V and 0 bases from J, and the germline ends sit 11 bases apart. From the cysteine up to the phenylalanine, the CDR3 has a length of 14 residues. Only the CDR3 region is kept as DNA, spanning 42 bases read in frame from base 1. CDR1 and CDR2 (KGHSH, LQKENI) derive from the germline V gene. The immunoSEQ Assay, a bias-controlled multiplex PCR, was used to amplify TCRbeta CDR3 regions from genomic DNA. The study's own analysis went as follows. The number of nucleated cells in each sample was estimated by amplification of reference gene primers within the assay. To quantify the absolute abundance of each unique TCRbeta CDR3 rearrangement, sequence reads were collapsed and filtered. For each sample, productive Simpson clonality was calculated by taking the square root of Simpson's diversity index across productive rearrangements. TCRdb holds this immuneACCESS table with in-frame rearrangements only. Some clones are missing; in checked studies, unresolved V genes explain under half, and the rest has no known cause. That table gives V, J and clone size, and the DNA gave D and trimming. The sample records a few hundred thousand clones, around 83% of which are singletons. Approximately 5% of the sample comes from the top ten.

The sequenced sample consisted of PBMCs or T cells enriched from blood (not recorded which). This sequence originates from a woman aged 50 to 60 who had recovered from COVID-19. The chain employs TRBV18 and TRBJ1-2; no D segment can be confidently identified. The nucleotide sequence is TGTGCCAGCTCCCAGGACTTCCCTAACTATGGCTACACCTTC. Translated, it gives CASSQDFPNYGYTF. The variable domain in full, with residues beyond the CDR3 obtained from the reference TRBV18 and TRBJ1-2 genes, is NAGVMQNPRHLVRRRGQEARLRCSPMKGHSHVYWYRQLPEEGLKFMVYLQKENIIDESGMPKERFSAEFPKEGPSILRIQQVVRGDSAAYFCASSQDFPNYGYTFGSGTRLTVV.